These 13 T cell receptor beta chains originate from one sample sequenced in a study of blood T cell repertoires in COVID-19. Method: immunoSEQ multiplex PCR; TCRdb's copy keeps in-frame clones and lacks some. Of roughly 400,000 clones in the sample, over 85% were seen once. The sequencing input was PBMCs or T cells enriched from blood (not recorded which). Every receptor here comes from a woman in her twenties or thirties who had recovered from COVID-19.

CDR3 DNA sequence: TGTGCCATCAGTGAGTCAGGAGGGCAAGAGACCCAGTACTTC. It is translated as CAISESGGQETQYF. The J gene is TRBJ2-5, the V gene TRBV10-3; tentative D call: TRBD2 (6 bases). This CDR3 spans 14 amino acids. Germline CDR1 and CDR2: ENHRY and SYGVKD. Trimming stripped 0 bases from V and 2 bases from J, with 7 bases between.

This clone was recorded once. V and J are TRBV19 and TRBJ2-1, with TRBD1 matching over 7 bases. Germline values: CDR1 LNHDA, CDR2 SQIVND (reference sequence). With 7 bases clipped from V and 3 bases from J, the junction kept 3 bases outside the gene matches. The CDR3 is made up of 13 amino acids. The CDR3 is CASNGDSYNEQFF. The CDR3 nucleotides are TGTGCCAGTAACGGGGACAGCTACAATGAGCAGTTCTTC.

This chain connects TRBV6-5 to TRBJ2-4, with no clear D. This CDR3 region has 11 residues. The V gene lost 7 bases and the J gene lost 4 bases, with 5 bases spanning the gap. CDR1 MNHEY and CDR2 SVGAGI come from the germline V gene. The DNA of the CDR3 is TGTGCCAGCAAAGAGAAAAACATTCAGTACTTC. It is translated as CASKEKNIQYF.

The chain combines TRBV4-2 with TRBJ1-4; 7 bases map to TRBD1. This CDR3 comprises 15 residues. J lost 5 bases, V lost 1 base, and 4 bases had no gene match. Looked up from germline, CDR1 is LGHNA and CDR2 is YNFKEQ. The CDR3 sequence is CASSQGSQGNEKLFF. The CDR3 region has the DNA TGTGCCAGCAGCCAAGGCTCACAGGGGAATGAAAAACTGTTTTTT.

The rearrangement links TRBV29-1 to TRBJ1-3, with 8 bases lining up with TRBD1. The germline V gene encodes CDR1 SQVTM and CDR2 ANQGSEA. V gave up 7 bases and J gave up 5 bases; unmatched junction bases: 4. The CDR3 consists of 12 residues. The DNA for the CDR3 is TGCAGCGCCAACAGGGGGAGAAACACCATATATTTT. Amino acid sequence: CSANRGRNTIYF.

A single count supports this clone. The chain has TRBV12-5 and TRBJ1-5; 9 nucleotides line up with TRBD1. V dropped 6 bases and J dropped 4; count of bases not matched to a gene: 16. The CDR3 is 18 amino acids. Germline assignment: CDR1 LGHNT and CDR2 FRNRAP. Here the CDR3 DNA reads TGTGCTAGTGGCCGCGATTCGAGCGGGACAGGGCTTAATCAGCCCCAGCATTTT. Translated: CASGRDSSGTGLNQPQHF.

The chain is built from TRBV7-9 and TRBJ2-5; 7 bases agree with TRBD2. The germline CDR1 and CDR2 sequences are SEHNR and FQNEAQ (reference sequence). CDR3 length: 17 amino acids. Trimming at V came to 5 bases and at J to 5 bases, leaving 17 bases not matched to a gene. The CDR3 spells CASSPLGRPAGYETQYF. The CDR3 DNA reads TGTGCCAGCAGCCCCCTCGGCCGCCCAGCGGGGTATGAGACCCAGTACTTC.

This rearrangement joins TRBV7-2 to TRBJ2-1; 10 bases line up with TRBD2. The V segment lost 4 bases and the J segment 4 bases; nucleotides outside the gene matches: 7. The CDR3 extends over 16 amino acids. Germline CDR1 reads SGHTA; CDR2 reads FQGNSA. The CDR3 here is CASSSPIAGGYNEQFF. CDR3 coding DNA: TGTGCCAGCAGCTCCCCCATAGCGGGAGGATACAATGAGCAGTTCTTC.

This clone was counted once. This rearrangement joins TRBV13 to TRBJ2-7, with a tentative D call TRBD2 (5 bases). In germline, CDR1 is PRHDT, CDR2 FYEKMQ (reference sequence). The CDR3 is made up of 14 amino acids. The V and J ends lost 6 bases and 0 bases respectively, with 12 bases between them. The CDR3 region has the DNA TGTGCCAGCAGACCCGGTGGGAGCTCCTACGAGCAGTACTTC. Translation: CASRPGGSSYEQYF.

The DNA of the CDR3 is TGTGCCAGCAGTTTTCAGAATAATGAAAAACTGTTTTTT. Translated: CASSFQNNEKLFF. The chain carries TRBV27 and TRBJ1-4; no reliable D call. V lost 3 bases and J 4 bases, leaving 6 bases between the germline ends. The CDR3 is 13 residues long. Germline values: CDR1 MNHEY, CDR2 SMNVEV (reference sequence).

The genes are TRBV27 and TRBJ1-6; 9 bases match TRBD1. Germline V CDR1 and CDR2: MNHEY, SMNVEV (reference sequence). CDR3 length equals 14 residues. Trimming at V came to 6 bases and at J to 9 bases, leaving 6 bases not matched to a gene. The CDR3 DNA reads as TGTGCCAGCAGCCCCGGGACAGGGACTTCACCCCTCCACTTT. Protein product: CASSPGTGTSPLHF.

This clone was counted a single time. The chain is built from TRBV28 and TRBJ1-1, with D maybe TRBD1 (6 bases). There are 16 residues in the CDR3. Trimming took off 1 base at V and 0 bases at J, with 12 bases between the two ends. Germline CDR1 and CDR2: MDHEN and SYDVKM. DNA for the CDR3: TGTGCCAGCAGTTTATTACATGGACAGCTGAACACTGAAGCTTTCTTT. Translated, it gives CASSLLHGQLNTEAFF.

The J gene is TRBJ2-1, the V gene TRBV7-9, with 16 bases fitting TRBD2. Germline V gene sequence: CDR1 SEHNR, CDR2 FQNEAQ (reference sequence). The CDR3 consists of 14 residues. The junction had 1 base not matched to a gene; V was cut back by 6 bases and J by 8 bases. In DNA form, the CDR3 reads TGTGCCAGCAGGGGACTAGCGGGAGGGGATGAGCAGTTCTTC. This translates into CASRGLAGGDEQFF.